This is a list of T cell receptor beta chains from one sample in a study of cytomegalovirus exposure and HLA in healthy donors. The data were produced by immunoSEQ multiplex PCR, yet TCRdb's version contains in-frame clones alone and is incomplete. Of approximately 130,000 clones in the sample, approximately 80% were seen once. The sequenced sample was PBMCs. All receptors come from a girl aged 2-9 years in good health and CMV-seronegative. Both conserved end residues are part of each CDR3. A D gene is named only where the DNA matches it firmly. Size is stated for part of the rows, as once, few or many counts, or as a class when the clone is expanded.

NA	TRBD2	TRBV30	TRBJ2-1	TGTGCCGGAAGAATGGGACTACTGAATGAGCAGTTCTTC	CAGRMGLLNEQFF
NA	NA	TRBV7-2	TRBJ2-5	TGTGCCAGCAGCTTCGCCGGGAACCAAGAGACCCAGTACTTC	CASSFAGNQETQYF
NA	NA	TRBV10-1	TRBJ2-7	TGCGCCAGCAGTGAGTCCTCGGTGGGGGGAGGCTACGAGCAGTACTTC	CASSESSVGGGYEQYF
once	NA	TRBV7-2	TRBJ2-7	TGTGCCAGCAGCTTGAGGGACTCCTACGAGCAGTACTTC	CASSLRDSYEQYF
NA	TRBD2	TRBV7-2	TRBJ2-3	TGTGCCAGCAGCTCCTCCTGGACTAGCGGGAGATTAGATACGCAGTATTTT	CASSSSWTSGRLDTQYF
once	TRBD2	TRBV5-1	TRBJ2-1	TGCGCCAGCACCCAGGGACTAGCGGGAAACAATGAGCAGTTCTTC	CASTQGLAGNNEQFF
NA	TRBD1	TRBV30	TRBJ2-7	TGTGCCTGGACCTCATTTCCCCGGGACAGGTCGGCCGAGCAGTACTTC	CAWTSFPRDRSAEQYF
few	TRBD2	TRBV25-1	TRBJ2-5	TGTGCCAGCAGTGGGGGGGGGTGGACCCAAGAGACCCAGTACTTC	CASSGGGWTQETQYF
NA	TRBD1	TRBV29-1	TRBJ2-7	TGCAGCGTTGGGGACAGGGGATCGGAATACTTC	CSVGDRGSEYF
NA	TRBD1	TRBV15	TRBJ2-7	TGTGCCACCAGCAGAGCAGGGACAGGGGTGGTGCAGTACTTC	CATSRAGTGVVQYF
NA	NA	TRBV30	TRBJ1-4	TGTGCCTGGGGGCCGTTACCTAATGAAAAACTGTTTTTT	CAWGPLPNEKLFF
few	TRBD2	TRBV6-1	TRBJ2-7	TGTGCCACAAGTCGGGGGGTAGAGTACGAGCAGTACTTC	CATSRGVEYEQYF
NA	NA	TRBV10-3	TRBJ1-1	TGTGCCACTACCATTGGAGGGGATGGGACTGAAGCTTTCTTT	CATTIGGDGTEAFF
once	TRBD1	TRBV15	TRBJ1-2	TGTGCCACCAGCCCCGACAGGGCTGAATATGGCTACACCTTC	CATSPDRAEYGYTF
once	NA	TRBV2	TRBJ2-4	TGTGCCAGCAACCCACAGGGAGGGGGAAACATTCAGTACTTC	CASNPQGGGNIQYF
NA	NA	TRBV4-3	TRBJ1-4	TGCGCCAGCAGCCAAGAGCCAGGGTGGAATGAAAAACTGTTTTTT	CASSQEPGWNEKLFF
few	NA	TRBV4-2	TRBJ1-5	TGTGCCAGCAGCCAAGATTTACAGGGTAATTCGGGTCAGCCCCAGCATTTT	CASSQDLQGNSGQPQHF
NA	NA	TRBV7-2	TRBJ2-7	TGTGCCAGCAGCCAACCCAGGGTGACCTACGAGCAGTACTTC	CASSQPRVTYEQYF
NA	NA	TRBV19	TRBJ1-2	TGTGCCAGTAGTCCGGTTAGCTATGGCTACACCTTC	CASSPVSYGYTF
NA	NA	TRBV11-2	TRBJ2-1	TGTGCCAGCAGCTCCCTATACAATGAGCAGTTCTTC	CASSSLYNEQFF
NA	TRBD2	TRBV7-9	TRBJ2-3	TGTGCCAGCAGCCAACCCACTAGCGGGACAGATACGCAGTATTTT	CASSQPTSGTDTQYF
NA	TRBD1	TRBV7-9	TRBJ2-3	TGTGCCAGCAGCCTCAGGGGGCCTAGCACAGATACGCAGTATTTT	CASSLRGPSTDTQYF
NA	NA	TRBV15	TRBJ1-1	TGTGCCACCAGCAGAGATCTGGCGGACTTGGATAATGAAGCTTTCTTT	CATSRDLADLDNEAFF
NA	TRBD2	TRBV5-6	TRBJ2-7	TGTGCCAGCAGCTTGGCCGGGCGGGGGGTCCCTCACGAGCAGTACTTC	CASSLAGRGVPHEQYF
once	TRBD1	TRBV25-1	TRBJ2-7	TGTGCCAGGGAACCGGGACAGGGGTACCCCTACGAGCAGTACTTC	CAREPGQGYPYEQYF
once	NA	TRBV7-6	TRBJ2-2	TGTGCCAGCAGCTTAGGTCAGGGGATGAACACCGGGGAGCTGTTTTTT	CASSLGQGMNTGELFF
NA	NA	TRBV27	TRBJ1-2	TGTGCCAGCAGTTTATCGCGAGAAACTAACTATGGCTACACCTTC	CASSLSRETNYGYTF
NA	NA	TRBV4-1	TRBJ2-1	TGCGCCAGCAGCCAAGTCCGGGCCAACGGGGATGAGCAGTTCTTC	CASSQVRANGDEQFF
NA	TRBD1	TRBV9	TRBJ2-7	TGTGCCAGCAGCGGAGACCAGGGGGCGTCTCACGAGCAGTACTTC	CASSGDQGASHEQYF
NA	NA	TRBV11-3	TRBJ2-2	TGTGCCAGCAGCTTTGGGGGAGGCACCGGGGAGCTGTTTTTT	CASSFGGGTGELFF
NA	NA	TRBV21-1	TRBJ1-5	TGTGCCAGGAAAAAATGGCGGGGCGCATCGAATCAGCCCCAGCATTTT	CARKKWRGASNQPQHF
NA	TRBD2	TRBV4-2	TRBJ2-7	TGTGCCAGCAGCCAAGATAGGGAGGGTACCTACGAGCAGTACTTC	CASSQDREGTYEQYF
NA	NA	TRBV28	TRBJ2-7	TGTGCCAGCAGGCCTACGATAGCGGACTCCTACGAGCAGTACTTC	CASRPTIADSYEQYF
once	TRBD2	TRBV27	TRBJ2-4	TGTGCCAGCAGTTTATCGGGGACTAGCGGGAGTCTGGCCAAAAACATTCAGTACTTC	CASSLSGTSGSLAKNIQYF
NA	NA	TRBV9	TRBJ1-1	TGTGCCAGCAGCGTAGGGGCGAACACTGAAGCTTTCTTT	CASSVGANTEAFF
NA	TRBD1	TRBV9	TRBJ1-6	TGTGCCAGCAGCTCCGGGACAGGGGGCAGTTCACCCCTCCACTTT	CASSSGTGGSSPLHF
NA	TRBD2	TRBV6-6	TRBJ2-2	TGTGCCAGCAGTTTCCTAGCGGGGGGAAACACCGGGGAGCTGTTTTTT	CASSFLAGGNTGELFF
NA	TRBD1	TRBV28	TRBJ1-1	TGTGCCAGCAGTGCTGACAGGGTAGGAACTGAAGCTTTCTTT	CASSADRVGTEAFF
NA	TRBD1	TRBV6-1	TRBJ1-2	TGTGCCAGCAGTGAAGTGATTTGGGACAGGGGTGTCTACACCTTC	CASSEVIWDRGVYTF